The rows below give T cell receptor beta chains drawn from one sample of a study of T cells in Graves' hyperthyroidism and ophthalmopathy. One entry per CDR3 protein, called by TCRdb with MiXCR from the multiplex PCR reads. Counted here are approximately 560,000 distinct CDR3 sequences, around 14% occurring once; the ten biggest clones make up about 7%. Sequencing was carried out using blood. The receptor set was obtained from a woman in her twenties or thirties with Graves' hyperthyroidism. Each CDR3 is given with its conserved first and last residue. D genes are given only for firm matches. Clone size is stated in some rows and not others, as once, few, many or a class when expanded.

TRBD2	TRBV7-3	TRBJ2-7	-	CASSAGGGGAVQYF	TGTGCCAGCAGCGCGGGGGGGGGGGGCGCAGTGCAGTACTTC
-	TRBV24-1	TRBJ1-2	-	CATSDSGELAGSYGYTF	TGTGCCACCAGTGATAGTGGTGAACTGGCCGGGAGTTATGGCTACACCTTC
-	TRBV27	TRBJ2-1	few	CASGARYHNEQFF	TGTGCCAGCGGAGCCCGATACCACAATGAGCAGTTCTTC
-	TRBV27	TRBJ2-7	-	CASRWGSDETYEQYF	TGTGCCAGCAGATGGGGCAGCGATGAAACCTACGAGCAGTACTTC
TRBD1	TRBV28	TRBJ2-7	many	CASAGGQGLYEQYF	TGTGCCAGCGCCGGGGGACAGGGGCTCTACGAGCAGTACTTC
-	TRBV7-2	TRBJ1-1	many	CASSPMVGEWTEAFF	TGTGCCAGCAGCCCAATGGTGGGGGAATGGACTGAAGCTTTCTTT
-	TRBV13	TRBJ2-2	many	CASSATRATGELFF	TGTGCCAGCAGCGCGACACGAGCTACCGGGGAGCTGTTTTTT
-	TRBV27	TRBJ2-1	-	CASSPSGLGTYNEQFF	TGTGCCAGCAGTCCTTCAGGGTTGGGGACATACAATGAGCAGTTCTTC
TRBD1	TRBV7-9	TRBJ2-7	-	CASRLGQGSYEQYF	TGTGCCAGCAGGCTGGGACAGGGATCCTACGAGCAGTACTTC
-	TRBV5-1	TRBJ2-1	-	CASSLVFRDEQFF	TGCGCCAGCAGCTTGGTTTTCCGCGATGAGCAGTTCTTC
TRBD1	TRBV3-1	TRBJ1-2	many	CASSQEGTDYGYTF	TGTGCCAGCAGCCAAGAAGGGACAGATTATGGCTACACCTTC
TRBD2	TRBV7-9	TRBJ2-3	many	CASSHSAAGEGDTQYF	TGTGCCAGCAGCCATAGCGCAGCGGGAGAGGGAGATACGCAGTATTTT
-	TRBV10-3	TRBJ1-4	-	CAISAYSPKTGEKLFF	TGTGCCATCAGTGCTTACAGCCCGAAGACTGGGGAAAAACTGTTTTTT
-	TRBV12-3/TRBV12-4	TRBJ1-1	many	CASRRVRTEAFF	TGTGCCAGCAGGAGGGTGCGCACTGAAGCTTTCTTT
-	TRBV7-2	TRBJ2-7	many	CASSSTGGVYEQYF	TGTGCCAGCAGTAGTACAGGGGGGGTCTACGAGCAGTACTTC
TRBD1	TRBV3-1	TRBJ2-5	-	CASSQTSGGETQYF	TGTGCCAGCAGCCAAACTTCAGGGGGAGAGACCCAGTACTTC
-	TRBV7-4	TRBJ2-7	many	CASSLALRGGPSYEQYF	TGTGCCAGCAGCTTAGCGCTACGGGGCGGGCCCTCCTACGAGCAGTACTTC
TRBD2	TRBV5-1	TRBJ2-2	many	CASSAGTSGNLVVGGELFF	TGCGCCAGCAGCGCCGGGACTAGCGGAAACCTTGTCGTTGGCGGGGAGCTGTTTTTT